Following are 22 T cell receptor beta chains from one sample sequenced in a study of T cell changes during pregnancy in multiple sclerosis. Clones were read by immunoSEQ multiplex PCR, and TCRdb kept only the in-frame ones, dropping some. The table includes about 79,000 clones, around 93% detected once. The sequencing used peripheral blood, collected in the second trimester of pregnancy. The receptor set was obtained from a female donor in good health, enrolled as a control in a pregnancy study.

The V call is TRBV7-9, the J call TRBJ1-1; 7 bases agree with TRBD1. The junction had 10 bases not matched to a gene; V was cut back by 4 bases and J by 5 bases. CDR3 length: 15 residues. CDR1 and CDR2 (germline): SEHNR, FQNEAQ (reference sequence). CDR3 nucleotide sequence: TGTGCCAGCAGCTACCCCAGGGGGGCGTGGACTGAAGCTTTCTTT. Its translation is CASSYPRGAWTEAFF. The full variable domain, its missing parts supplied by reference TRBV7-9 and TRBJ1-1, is DTGVSQNPRHKITKRGQNVTFRCDPISEHNRLYWYRQTLGQGPEFLTYFQNEAQLEKSRLLSDRFSAERPKGSFSTLEIQRTEQGDSAMYLCASSYPRGAWTEAFFGQGTRLTVV.

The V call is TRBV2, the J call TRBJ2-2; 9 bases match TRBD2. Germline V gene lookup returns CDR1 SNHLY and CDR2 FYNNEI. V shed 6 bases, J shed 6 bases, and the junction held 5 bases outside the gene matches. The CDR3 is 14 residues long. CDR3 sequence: CASREAGGPGELFF. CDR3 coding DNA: TGTGCCAGCAGGGAGGCGGGGGGGCCCGGGGAGCTGTTTTTT.

The CDR3 region has the DNA TGTGCCTGGAGCGAGGGACTACCTAATGAAAAACTGTTTTTT. Its protein product is CAWSEGLPNEKLFF. The chain links TRBV30 to TRBJ1-4, with a possible D match to TRBD1 (5 bases). Germline V lookup: CDR1 GTSNPN, CDR2 SVGIG (reference sequence). The CDR3 has 14 amino acids. V shed 3 bases and J shed 3 bases, with 11 bases lying between them.

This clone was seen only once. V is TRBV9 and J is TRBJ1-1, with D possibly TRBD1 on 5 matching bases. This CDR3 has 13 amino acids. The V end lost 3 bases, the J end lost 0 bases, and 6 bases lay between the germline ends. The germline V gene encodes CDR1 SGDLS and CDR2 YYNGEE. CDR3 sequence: CASSGGVNTEAFF. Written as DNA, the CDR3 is TGTGCCAGCAGCGGGGGGGTGAACACTGAAGCTTTCTTT.

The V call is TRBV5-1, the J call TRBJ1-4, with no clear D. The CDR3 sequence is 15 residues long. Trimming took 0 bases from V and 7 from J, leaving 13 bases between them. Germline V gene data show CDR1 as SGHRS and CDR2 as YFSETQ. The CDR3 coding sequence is TGCGCCAGCAGCTTGGGGGGAGTTGGAGCTGAAAAACTGTTTTTT. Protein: CASSLGGVGAEKLFF.

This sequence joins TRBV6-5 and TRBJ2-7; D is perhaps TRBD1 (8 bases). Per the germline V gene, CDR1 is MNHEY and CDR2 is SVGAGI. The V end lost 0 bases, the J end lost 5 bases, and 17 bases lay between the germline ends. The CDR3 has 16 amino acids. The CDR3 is CASSYSREDRADEQYF. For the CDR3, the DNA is TGTGCCAGCAGTTACTCCCGGGAGGACAGGGCAGACGAGCAGTACTTC.

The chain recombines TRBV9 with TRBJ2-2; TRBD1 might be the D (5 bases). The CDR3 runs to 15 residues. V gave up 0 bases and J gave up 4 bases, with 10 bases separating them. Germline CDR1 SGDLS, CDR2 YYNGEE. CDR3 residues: CASSVAQGTTGELFF. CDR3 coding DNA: TGTGCCAGCAGCGTAGCTCAGGGTACCACCGGGGAGCTGTTTTTT.

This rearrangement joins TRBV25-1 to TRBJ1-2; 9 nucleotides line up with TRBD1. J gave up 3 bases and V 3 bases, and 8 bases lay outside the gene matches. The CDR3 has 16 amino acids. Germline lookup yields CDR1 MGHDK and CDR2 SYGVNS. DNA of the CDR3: TGTGCCAGCAGTGAGTTACAGGGGGCCCCCTACTATGGCTACACCTTC. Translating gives CASSELQGAPYYGYTF.

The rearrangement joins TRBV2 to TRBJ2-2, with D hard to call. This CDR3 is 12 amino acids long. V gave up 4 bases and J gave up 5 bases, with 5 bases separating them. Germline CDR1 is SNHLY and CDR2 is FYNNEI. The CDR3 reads CASSVGTGELFF. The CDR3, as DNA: TGTGCCAGCAGTGTCGGGACCGGGGAGCTGTTTTTT.

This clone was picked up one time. The CDR3: CASSLRTDNYGYTF. The CDR3 DNA reads as TGTGCCAGTAGTCTCCGGACAGACAACTATGGCTACACCTTC. The chain employs TRBV19 and TRBJ1-2; D is perhaps TRBD1 (6 bases). This CDR3 comprises 14 residues. Trimming removed 5 bases from V and 2 bases from J, with 12 bases in between. The germline gives CDR1 LNHDA, CDR2 SQIVND (reference sequence).

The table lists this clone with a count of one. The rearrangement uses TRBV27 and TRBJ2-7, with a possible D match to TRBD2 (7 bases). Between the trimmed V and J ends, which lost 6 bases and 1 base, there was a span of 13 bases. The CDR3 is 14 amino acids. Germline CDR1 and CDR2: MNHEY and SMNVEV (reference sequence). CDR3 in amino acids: CASSGGTLSYEQYF. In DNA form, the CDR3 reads TGTGCCAGCAGCGGGGGGACACTATCCTACGAGCAGTACTTC.

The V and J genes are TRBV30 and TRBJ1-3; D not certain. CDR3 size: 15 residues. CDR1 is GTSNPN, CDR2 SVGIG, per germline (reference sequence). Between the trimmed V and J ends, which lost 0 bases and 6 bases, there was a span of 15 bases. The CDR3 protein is CAWSVPRDMENTIYF. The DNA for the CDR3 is TGTGCCTGGAGTGTACCGAGGGATATGGAAAACACCATATATTTT. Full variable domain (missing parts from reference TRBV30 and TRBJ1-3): SQTIHQWPATLVQPVGSPLSLECTVEGTSNPNLYWYRQAAGRGLQLLFYSVGIGQISSEVPQNLSASRPQDRQFILSSKKLLLSDSGFYLCAWSVPRDMENTIYFGEGSWLTVV.

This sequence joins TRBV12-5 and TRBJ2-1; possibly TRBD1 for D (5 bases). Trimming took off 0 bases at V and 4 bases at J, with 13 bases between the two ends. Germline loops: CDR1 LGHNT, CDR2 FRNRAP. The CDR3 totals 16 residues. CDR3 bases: TGTGCTAGTGGTTTGGTACCGGCAGGGCGGTACAATGAGCAGTTCTTC. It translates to CASGLVPAGRYNEQFF.

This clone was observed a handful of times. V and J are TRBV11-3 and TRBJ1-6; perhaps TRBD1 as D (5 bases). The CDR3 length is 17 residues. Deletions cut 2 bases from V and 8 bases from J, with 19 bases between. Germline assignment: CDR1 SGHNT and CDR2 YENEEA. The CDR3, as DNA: TGTGCCAGCAGCTTATCTCCTTCTCAGGACATCCATTCACCCCTCCACTTT. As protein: CASSLSPSQDIHSPLHF.

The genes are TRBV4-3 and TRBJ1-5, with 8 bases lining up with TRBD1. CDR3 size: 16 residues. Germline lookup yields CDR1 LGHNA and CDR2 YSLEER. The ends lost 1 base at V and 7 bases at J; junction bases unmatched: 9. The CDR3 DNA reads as TGCGCCAGCAGCCAAGCCGCCCGGACAGGGATACAGCCCCAGCATTTT. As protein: CASSQAARTGIQPQHF.

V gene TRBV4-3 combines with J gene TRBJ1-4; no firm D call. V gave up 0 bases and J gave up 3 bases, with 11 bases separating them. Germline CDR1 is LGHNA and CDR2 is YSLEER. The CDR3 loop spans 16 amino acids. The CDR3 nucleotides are TGCGCCAGCAGCCAAGATAGCGGACGGCCTAATGAAAAACTGTTTTTT. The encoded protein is CASSQDSGRPNEKLFF.

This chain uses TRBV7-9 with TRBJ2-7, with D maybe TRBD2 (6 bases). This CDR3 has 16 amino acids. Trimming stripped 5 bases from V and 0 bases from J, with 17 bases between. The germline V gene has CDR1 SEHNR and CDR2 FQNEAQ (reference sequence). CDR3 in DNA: TGTGCCAGCAGCCCATTACCCGGGGGACCCTCCTACGAGCAGTACTTC. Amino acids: CASSPLPGGPSYEQYF.

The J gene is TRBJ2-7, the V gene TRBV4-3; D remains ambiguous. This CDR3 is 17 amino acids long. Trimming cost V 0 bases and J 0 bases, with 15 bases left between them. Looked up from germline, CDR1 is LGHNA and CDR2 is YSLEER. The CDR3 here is CASSQDRSSVTSYEQYF. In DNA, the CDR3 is TGCGCCAGCAGCCAAGATCGGTCTTCCGTTACCTCCTACGAGCAGTACTTC.

The DNA of the CDR3 is TGTGCCAGCAGCGAGGACAGGGTGGATGAAAAACTGTTTTTT. Amino acids: CASSEDRVDEKLFF. J is TRBJ1-4 and V is TRBV5-4, with TRBD1 matching 8 bases. The trim removed 4 bases at V and 6 bases at J, leaving 5 bases unmatched. The CDR3 loop spans 14 amino acids. Per germline, CDR1 SGHNT and CDR2 YYREEE (reference sequence).

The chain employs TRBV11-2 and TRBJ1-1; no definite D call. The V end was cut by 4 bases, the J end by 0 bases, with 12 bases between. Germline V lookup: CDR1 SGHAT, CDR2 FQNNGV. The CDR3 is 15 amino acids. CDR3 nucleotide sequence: TGTGCCAGCAGCTCCATTGAGGTTATGAACACTGAAGCTTTCTTT. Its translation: CASSSIEVMNTEAFF.

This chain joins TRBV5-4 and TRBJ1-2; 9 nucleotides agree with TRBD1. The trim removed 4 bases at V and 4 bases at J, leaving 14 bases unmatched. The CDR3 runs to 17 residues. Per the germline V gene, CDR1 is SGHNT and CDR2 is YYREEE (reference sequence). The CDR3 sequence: CASSPPSTGGYGYGYTF. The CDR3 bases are TGTGCCAGCAGCCCCCCGAGTACAGGGGGCTACGGCTATGGCTACACCTTC.

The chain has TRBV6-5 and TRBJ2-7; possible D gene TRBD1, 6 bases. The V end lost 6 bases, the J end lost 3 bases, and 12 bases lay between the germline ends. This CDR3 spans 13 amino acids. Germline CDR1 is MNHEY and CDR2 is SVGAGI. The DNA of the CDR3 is TGTGCCAGCAGAGCGGACAGCCACTACGAGCAGTACTTC. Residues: CASRADSHYEQYF.